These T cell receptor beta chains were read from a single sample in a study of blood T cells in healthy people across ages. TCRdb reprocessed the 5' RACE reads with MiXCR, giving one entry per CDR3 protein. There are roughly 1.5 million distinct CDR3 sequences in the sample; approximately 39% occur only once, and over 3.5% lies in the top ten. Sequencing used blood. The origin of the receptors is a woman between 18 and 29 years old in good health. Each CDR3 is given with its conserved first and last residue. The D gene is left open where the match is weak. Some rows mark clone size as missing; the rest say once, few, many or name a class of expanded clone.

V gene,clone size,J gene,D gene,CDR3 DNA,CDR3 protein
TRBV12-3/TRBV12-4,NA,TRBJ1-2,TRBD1,TGTGCCAGCACAAAAATCCCGGGACAGACTGATTACTATGGCTACACCTTC,CASTKIPGQTDYYGYTF
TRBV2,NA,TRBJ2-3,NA,TGTGCCAGCAGTGAAGCGTGGCGGGGGCGGGATACGCAGTATTTT,CASSEAWRGRDTQYF
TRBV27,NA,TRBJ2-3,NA,TGTGCCTGCAGTTTAATTCGCACAGATACGCAGTATTTT,CACSLIRTDTQYF
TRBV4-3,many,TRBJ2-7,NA,TGTGCCAGCAGCCAAGACCCAGAGACCTACGAGCAGTACTTC,CASSQDPETYEQYF
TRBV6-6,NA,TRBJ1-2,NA,TGTGCCAGCAGTTACATTGGCAGAGGAACAGATGGCTACACCTTC,CASSYIGRGTDGYTF
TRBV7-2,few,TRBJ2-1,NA,TGTGCCAGCATGGACAGCCTCTCCTACAATGAGCAGTTCTTC,CASMDSLSYNEQFF
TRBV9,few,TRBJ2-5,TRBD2,TGTGCCAGCAGCCCCCTAGCTAGCGGGATTTACAATGAGCAGTACTTC,CASSPLASGIYNEQYF
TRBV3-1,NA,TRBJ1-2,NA,TGTGCCAGCAGCCGGGACGGTGCTGGGTATGGCTACACCTTC,CASSRDGAGYGYTF
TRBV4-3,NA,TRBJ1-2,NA,TGCGCCAGCAGCCAAGATAGGGAAAGGGGCTACACCTTC,CASSQDRERGYTF
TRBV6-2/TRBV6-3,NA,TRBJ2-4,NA,TGTGCCAGCAGTTACCTACTAGAAGCCAAAAACATTCAGTACTTC,CASSYLLEAKNIQYF
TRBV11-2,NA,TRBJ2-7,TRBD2,TGTGCCAGCAGCGCCGGGACTACCTTATCCTACGAGCAGTACTTC,CASSAGTTLSYEQYF
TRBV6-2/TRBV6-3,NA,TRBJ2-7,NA,TGTGCCAGCAGTTACTCGATCGGACTCGGGCAGTACTTC,CASSYSIGLGQYF
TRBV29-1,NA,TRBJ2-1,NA,TGCAGCGTTGCTGGGACAAATTACAATGAGCAGTTCTTC,CSVAGTNYNEQFF
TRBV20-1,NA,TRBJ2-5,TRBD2,TGCAGTGCTAGAGATCGGGCTAGCGGGAGCTACAATGAGCAGTACTTC,CSARDRASGSYNEQYF
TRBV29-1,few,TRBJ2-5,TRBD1,TGCAGCGCCATGAGGACAGGGCGACAAGAGACCCAGTACTTC,CSAMRTGRQETQYF
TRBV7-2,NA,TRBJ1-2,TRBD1,TGTGCCAGCAGCTTAAATCCTCTAAACAGGGGGTCGGACTATGGCTACACCTTC,CASSLNPLNRGSDYGYTF
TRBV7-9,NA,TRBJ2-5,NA,TGTGCCAGCAAAACAGCACGGAAAGGCCAAGAGACCCAGTACTTC,CASKTARKGQETQYF
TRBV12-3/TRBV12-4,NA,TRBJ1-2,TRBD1,TGTGCCAGCAGCAACAGGGGGCGCGGTGGCTACACCTTC,CASSNRGRGGYTF
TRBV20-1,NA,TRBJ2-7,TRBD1,TGCAGTGCTAGAGGACAGGGAGACTACGAGCAGTACTTC,CSARGQGDYEQYF
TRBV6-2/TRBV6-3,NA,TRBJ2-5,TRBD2,TGTGCCAGCAGGTCACCTCGGGCGGGGGAAGGCAATGAGCAGTACTTC,CASRSPRAGEGNEQYF
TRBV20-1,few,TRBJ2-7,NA,TGCAGTGCGAACGAGCTTACCGGGACCCCTTCCTACGAGCAGTACTTC,CSANELTGTPSYEQYF
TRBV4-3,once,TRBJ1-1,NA,TGCGCCAGCAGCCAAGGTCGCAAGAGAGGGACTGAAGCTTTCTTT,CASSQGRKRGTEAFF
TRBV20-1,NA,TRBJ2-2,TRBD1,TGCAGTGCTTGGACAGGGTTCGGGGAGCTGTTTTTT,CSAWTGFGELFF
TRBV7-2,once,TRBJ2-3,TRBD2,TGTGCCAGCAGCCAGACTAGCGGGGGTTTCGGCACAGATACGCAGTATTTT,CASSQTSGGFGTDTQYF
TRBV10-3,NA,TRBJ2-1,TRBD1,TGTGCCATCAGTACACCCCCGGGACAGGGGTATGAGCAGTTCTTC,CAISTPPGQGYEQFF
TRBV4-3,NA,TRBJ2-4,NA,TGCGCCAGCAGCCAATATCTAAGGTTCCAGCAGTACTTC,CASSQYLRFQQYF
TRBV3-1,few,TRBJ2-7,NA,TGTGCCAGCAGCCCCAGTGGCCGGGGGGCGAAGTCGATGTACGAGCAGTACTTC,CASSPSGRGAKSMYEQYF
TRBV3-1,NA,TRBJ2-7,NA,TGTGCCAGCAGCCAGAGGGGGACAACCAATGAGCAGTACTTC,CASSQRGTTNEQYF
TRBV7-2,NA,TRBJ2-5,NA,TGTGCCAGCAGCGTAGTTGTCAGTTGGCAGACCCAGTACTTC,CASSVVVSWQTQYF
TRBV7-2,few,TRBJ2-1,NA,TGTGCCAGCAGCCGCGCCCGTGTGAATGAGCAGTTCTTC,CASSRARVNEQFF